These 30 T cell receptor beta chains were sequenced from one sample in a study of liver allograft versus peripheral blood T cells. Across the study: The study compared liver allograft T cell receptor repertoires against peripheral blood repertoires of liver transplant recipients.

Via MiXCR, TCRdb re-called the reads, giving one row per CDR3 protein. This sample yields fewer than 10,000 distinct CDR3 sequences, of which 18% are seen a single time; 4% to 4.5% belongs to the top ten. Receptors originate from a human patient who had a liver transplant. Part of the T cell pool may stem from the graft donor.

By proportion, this clonotype is medium-sized. V gene TRBV19 combines with J gene TRBJ1-1; 9 bases align to TRBD1. CDR3 length: 14 amino acids. V lost 5 bases and J lost 3; bases outside the gene matches: 4. Germline V gene sequence: CDR1 LNHDA, CDR2 SQIVND (reference sequence). The CDR3 is CASSRTGAYTEAFF. The CDR3 DNA follows: TGTGCCAGTAGTCGGACAGGGGCTTACACTGAAGCTTTCTTT.

V usage is TRBV13 and J usage is TRBJ2-1; 10 positions agree with TRBD2. The germline gives CDR1 PRHDT, CDR2 FYEKMQ (reference sequence). This CDR3 is built from 16 residues. Losses at the gene ends were 0 bases for V and 5 bases for J; bases not matched to a gene: 4. Here the CDR3 DNA reads TGTGCCAGCAGCTTAGGAGGACTAGCGGCCAACAATGAGCAGTTCTTC. Its translation is CASSLGGLAANNEQFF.

Judged by abundance, this clonotype is medium-sized (0.01 to 0.1%). The rearrangement links TRBV7-2 to TRBJ1-1; 7 bases map to TRBD1. The germline CDR1 and CDR2 sequences are SGHTA and FQGNSA. CDR3 length equals 14 residues. The J segment lost 3 bases and the V segment lost 4 bases, leaving 5 bases of the junction unmatched. The CDR3: CASSSSGGYTEAFF. For the CDR3, the DNA is TGTGCCAGCAGCTCCTCAGGGGGGTACACTGAAGCTTTCTTT. Looking up the rest from reference TRBV7-2 and TRBJ1-1 gives the full variable domain: GAGVSQSPSNKVTEKGKDVELRCDPISGHTALYWYRQSLGQGLEFLIYFQGNSAPDKSGLPSDRFSAERTGGSVSTLTIQRTQQEDSAVYLCASSSSGGYTEAFFGQGTRLTVV.

This chain links TRBV5-6 with TRBJ1-5; 9 bases fit TRBD1. The germline CDR1 and CDR2 sequences are SGHDT and YYEEEE. This CDR3 is 14 amino acids long. After removal of 4 bases from V and 4 bases from J, the junction contained 3 bases not matched to a gene. The CDR3 loop is CASSKQGANQPQHF. CDR3 bases: TGTGCCAGCAGCAAACAGGGGGCTAATCAGCCCCAGCATTTT. Looking up the rest from reference TRBV5-6 and TRBJ1-5 gives the full variable domain: DAGVTQSPTHLIKTRGQQVTLRCSPKSGHDTVSWYQQALGQGPQFIFQYYEEEERQRGNFPDRFSGHQFPNYSSELNVNALLLGDSALYLCASSKQGANQPQHFGDGTRLSIL.

As to this clonotype: A single base separates this from a much larger clone, so it may be a read error. This chain connects TRBV27 to TRBJ1-1; 7 bases align to TRBD1. Germline V CDR1 and CDR2: MNHEY, SMNVEV (reference sequence). The CDR3 totals 13 residues. CDR3 amino acids: CAGSYDRDTEAFF. CDR3 in DNA: TGTGCCGGCAGTTACGACAGGGACACTGAAGCTTTCTTT.

This clonotype was counted at least ten times. This rearrangement joins TRBV30 to TRBJ2-7; TRBD1 agrees at 9 bases. V dropped 2 bases and J dropped 3; count of bases not matched to a gene: 5. This CDR3 is built from 14 residues. CDR1 is GTSNPN, CDR2 SVGIG, per germline (reference sequence). The CDR3 reads CAWSLLGQGYEQYF. In nucleotides, the CDR3 is TGTGCCTGGAGTTTATTGGGACAGGGCTACGAGCAGTACTTC.

By proportion, this clonotype is medium-sized. The chain employs TRBV19 and TRBJ2-3; 9 bases map to TRBD2. The CDR3 is 15 residues long. The germline CDR1 and CDR2 sequences are LNHDA and SQIVND (reference sequence). V dropped 4 bases and J dropped 1; count of bases not matched to a gene: 3. Written as DNA, the CDR3 is TGTGCCAGTAGTACCCGGACTAGCGGCACAGATACGCAGTATTTT. This sequence encodes CASSTRTSGTDTQYF.

The V call is TRBV27, the J call TRBJ1-2, with D possibly matching TRBD1 (6 bases). CDR1 is MNHEY and CDR2 is SMNVEV in the germline V gene (reference sequence). This CDR3 has 13 residues. Between the trimmed V and J ends, which lost 4 bases and 4 bases, there was a span of 10 bases. The DNA of the CDR3 is TGTGCCAGCAGTTCTACAGGGCGCTATGGCTACACCTTC. As protein: CASSSTGRYGYTF.

In its sample, this clonotype ranks as medium-sized. The chain links TRBV10-3 to TRBJ2-7, with 12 positions matching TRBD2. This CDR3 is built from 16 residues. CDR1 ENHRY and CDR2 SYGVKD come from the germline V gene. Germline trimming cut 6 bases from V and 5 bases from J; bases unmatched to any gene: 11. CDR3 in DNA: TGTGCCATCAGGGGGGCTAGCGGGGGGGTGGAGGACGAGCAGTACTTC. Protein product: CAIRGASGGVEDEQYF.

This clonotype is judged medium-sized. The CDR3 is CASRGVGRNTGELFF. DNA for the CDR3: TGTGCCAGCAGGGGGGTCGGTAGGAACACCGGGGAGCTGTTTTTT. The gene calls are TRBV6-5 and TRBJ2-2; D possibly uses TRBD1 or TRBD2 (5 bases each). Germline-derived CDR1 and CDR2 are MNHEY and SVGAGI. Trimming cost V 6 bases and J 1 base, with 12 bases left between them. The CDR3 spans 15 residues.

The sample holds many counts of this clonotype. V usage is TRBV28 and J usage is TRBJ1-2; D is ambiguous. V lost 7 bases and J 6 bases, leaving 12 bases between the germline ends. This CDR3 is built from 12 residues. Germline V lookup: CDR1 MDHEN, CDR2 SYDVKM. The CDR3 DNA reads TGTGCCAGCATTGGGTTTGACCATGGCTACACCTTC. Translating it yields CASIGFDHGYTF.

In its sample, this clonotype ranks as medium-sized. The CDR3 nucleotides read TGTGCCAGCAGTTACTCGGCCGCTAACAATGAGCAGTTCTTC. This gives the protein CASSYSAANNEQFF. The gene calls are TRBV6-5 and TRBJ2-1, with D unresolved. The germline V gene encodes CDR1 MNHEY and CDR2 SVGAGI. The ends were cut back, 0 bases at V and 5 bases at J, with 8 bases in the middle. The CDR3 extends over 14 amino acids.

The chain links TRBV28 to TRBJ1-3, with no clear D. The CDR3 runs 15 residues. CDR1 MDHEN and CDR2 SYDVKM come from the germline V gene. V was pared by 3 bases and J by 0 bases, with 9 bases between. The CDR3 DNA reads TGTGCCAGCAGTTTCCAAGTTGTCTCTGGAAACACCATATATTTT. Protein product: CASSFQVVSGNTIYF.

By its share, this clonotype is medium-sized. This chain links TRBV24-1 with TRBJ1-4; D unclear. There are 15 residues in the CDR3. The V gene lost 4 bases and the J gene lost 8 bases, with 16 bases spanning the gap. Germline V CDR1 and CDR2: KGHDR, SFDVKD. CDR3 amino acids: CATSEAPAVREKLFF. CDR3 nucleotide sequence: TGTGCCACCAGTGAGGCCCCGGCAGTTAGGGAAAAACTGTTTTTT.

This sequence joins TRBV30 and TRBJ1-6; D might be TRBD1 (6 bases). Germline V gene lookup returns CDR1 GTSNPN and CDR2 SVGIG (reference sequence). V was pared by 4 bases and J by 8 bases, with 12 bases between. The CDR3 runs 13 residues. Here the CDR3 DNA reads TGTGCCTGGAAGAGAGGGGGGGATTCACCCCTCCACTTT. It encodes CAWKRGGDSPLHF. The full variable domain, rest sourced from reference TRBV30 and TRBJ1-6, is SQTIHQWPATLVQPVGSPLSLECTVEGTSNPNLYWYRQAAGRGLQLLFYSVGIGQISSEVPQNLSASRPQDRQFILSSKKLLLSDSGFYLCAWKRGGDSPLHFGNGTRLTVT.

By sample fraction, this clonotype is medium-sized. V usage is TRBV27 and J usage is TRBJ1-2; TRBD1 aligns across 12 bases. V gave up 5 bases and J gave up 8 bases; unmatched junction bases: 9. The CDR3 is 15 amino acids. Germline loops: CDR1 MNHEY, CDR2 SMNVEV (reference sequence). DNA of the CDR3: TGTGCCAGCAGTCCCAGGGACAGGGGGCCGGGGGGCTACACCTTC. It yields the protein CASSPRDRGPGGYTF.

This clonotype was seen only a few times. The V and J genes are TRBV19 and TRBJ1-4; maybe TRBD1 (6 bases). Trimming shortened V by 6 bases and J by 4 bases, and 18 bases separated the two germline ends. Germline CDR1 and CDR2: LNHDA and SQIVND (reference sequence). This CDR3 is built from 16 residues. The CDR3 sequence: CASSNTPGQINEKLFF. The CDR3 DNA is TGTGCCAGTAGCAATACCCCCGGACAGATTAATGAAAAACTGTTTTTT.

The rearrangement uses TRBV30 and TRBJ2-3; D may be TRBD1 (5 bases). The length of the CDR3 is 16 residues. CDR1 and CDR2 (germline): GTSNPN, SVGIG (reference sequence). The ends were cut back, 1 base at V and 2 bases at J, with 16 bases in the middle. CDR3 in amino acids: CAWSEAIGHLTDTQYF. Written as DNA, the CDR3 is TGTGCCTGGAGTGAAGCCATAGGACACCTCACAGATACGCAGTATTTT. Supplemented by reference TRBV30 and TRBJ2-3, the full variable domain reads SQTIHQWPATLVQPVGSPLSLECTVEGTSNPNLYWYRQAAGRGLQLLFYSVGIGQISSEVPQNLSASRPQDRQFILSSKKLLLSDSGFYLCAWSEAIGHLTDTQYFGPGTRLTVL.

This clonotype was detected ten times or more. The CDR3, as DNA: TGTGCCAGCAGTCTATTCGGGATTCCCCTGGGGCATAGCAATCAGCCCCAGCATTTT. It is translated as CASSLFGIPLGHSNQPQHF. This chain joins TRBV27 and TRBJ1-5; D possibly corresponds to TRBD1 (5 bases). V dropped 5 bases and J dropped 0 bases, with 23 bases sitting between them. The CDR3 runs to 19 residues. The germline gives CDR1 MNHEY, CDR2 SMNVEV (reference sequence).

The V and J genes are TRBV20-1 and TRBJ2-4, with D perhaps TRBD1 (5 bases). The germline CDR1 and CDR2 sequences are DFQATT and SNEGSKA (reference sequence). The CDR3 extends over 15 amino acids. V was shortened by 3 bases and J by 0 bases, with 12 bases between the two germline ends. The CDR3 DNA follows: TGCAGTGCTAGTATTCCAGGGCGAGCCAAAAACATTCAGTACTTC. Translating it yields CSASIPGRAKNIQYF.

This clonotype is medium-sized. This rearrangement joins TRBV6-5 to TRBJ2-3; 13 bases fit TRBD2. Germline V CDR1 and CDR2: MNHEY, SVGAGI. The CDR3 has 18 amino acids. The junction had 11 bases not matched to a gene; V was cut back by 4 bases and J by 4 bases. Written as DNA, the CDR3 is TGTGCCAGCAGTTCCTCGTCCGGGACTAGCGGGAACGCAGATACGCAGTATTTT. Translated, it gives CASSSSSGTSGNADTQYF.

This clonotype is labeled as medium-sized. This rearrangement joins TRBV19 to TRBJ1-6, with D possibly TRBD1 on 5 matching bases. The CDR3 length is 14 residues. V dropped 5 bases and J dropped 5 bases, with 10 bases sitting between them. Germline CDR1 and CDR2: LNHDA and SQIVND (reference sequence). The CDR3 here is CASSLLGDNSPLHF. CDR3 nucleotide sequence: TGTGCCAGTAGTCTTCTGGGGGATAATTCACCCCTCCACTTT.

The chain joins TRBV11-2 to TRBJ2-7, with a weak D call TRBD1 (5 bases). The CDR3 loop spans 18 amino acids. The ends were cut back, 6 bases at V and 0 bases at J, with 24 bases in the middle. Germline V CDR1 and CDR2: SGHAT, FQNNGV. The CDR3 is CASRTSLGRTLSSYEQYF. CDR3 nucleotides: TGTGCCAGCAGAACCTCTCTAGGGCGGACACTCAGCTCCTACGAGCAGTACTTC. Full variable domain (remainder filled in from reference TRBV11-2 and TRBJ2-7): EAGVAQSPRYKIIEKRQSVAFWCNPISGHATLYWYQQILGQGPKLLIQFQNNGVVDDSQLPKDRFSAERLKGVDSTLKIQPAKLEDSAVYLCASRTSLGRTLSSYEQYFGPGTRLTVT.

This chain uses TRBV20-1 with TRBJ1-2; 9 nucleotides match TRBD1. V lost 4 bases and J lost 0; bases outside the gene matches: 9. The germline V gene has CDR1 DFQATT and CDR2 SNEGSKA (reference sequence). The CDR3 is 16 amino acids. This chain's CDR3 is CSAIPWDRATNYGYTF. CDR3 nucleotide sequence: TGCAGTGCTATTCCCTGGGACAGGGCGACTAACTATGGCTACACCTTC.

As to this clonotype: A single base separates this from a much larger clone, so it may be a read error. This sequence joins TRBV27 and TRBJ1-4; D uncertain. CDR3 length equals 13 residues. In germline, CDR1 is MNHEY, CDR2 SMNVEV (reference sequence). CDR3 amino acids: CASGIEGGEKLVF. The CDR3 DNA sequence: TGTGCCAGCGGAATCGAGGGTGGTGAAAAACTGGTTTTT.

By share, this clonotype ranks as medium-sized. The chain carries TRBV29-1 and TRBJ1-1, with TRBD1 identical over 8 bases. This CDR3 has 14 amino acids. Germline V gene lookup returns CDR1 SQVTM and CDR2 ANQGSEA. The trim removed 7 bases at V and 1 base at J, leaving 8 bases unmatched. The chain's CDR3 is CSARQGMRNTEAFF. Here the CDR3 DNA reads TGCAGCGCCAGACAGGGGATGAGGAACACTGAAGCTTTCTTT.

This clonotype was detected many times. The J gene is TRBJ2-4, the V gene TRBV28; D unclear. The CDR3 is 13 amino acids. Germline values: CDR1 MDHEN, CDR2 SYDVKM. Trimming stripped 8 bases from V and 10 bases from J, with 18 bases between. The CDR3 coding sequence is TGTGCCAGCGCCCGCTCTGGCAGCGATATTCAGTACTTC. As protein: CASARSGSDIQYF.

This clonotype has just a few counts. The V call is TRBV20-1, the J call TRBJ1-4, with D possibly being TRBD1 (5 bases). This CDR3 comprises 15 residues. Germline assignment: CDR1 DFQATT and CDR2 SNEGSKA (reference sequence). V lost 3 bases and J 10 bases, leaving 21 bases between the germline ends. The CDR3 nucleotides read TGCAGTGCTAGCCAGCGAGTGGGGGGGGAGGGAAAACTGTTTTTT. Encoded protein: CSASQRVGGEGKLFF.

This clonotype is medium-sized within its sample. The rearrangement joins TRBV18 to TRBJ1-5; D unresolved. Between the trimmed V and J ends, which lost 2 bases and 5 bases, there was a span of 13 bases. The germline CDR1 and CDR2 sequences are KGHSH and LQKENI. This CDR3 contains 15 residues. Written as DNA, the CDR3 is TGTGCCAGCTCACCAGAGACCCGGAGGGATCAGCCCCAGCATTTT. It specifies CASSPETRRDQPQHF.

The chain combines TRBV12-3 or TRBV12-4 with TRBJ2-2; possibly TRBD2 for D (6 bases). Between the trimmed V and J ends, which lost 4 bases and 1 base, there was a span of 16 bases. This CDR3 is 17 amino acids long. CDR3 nucleotide sequence: TGTGCCAGCAGTTCGGTGGGTCCGGGAGTGAACACCGGGGAGCTGTTTTTT. Protein: CASSSVGPGVNTGELFF.